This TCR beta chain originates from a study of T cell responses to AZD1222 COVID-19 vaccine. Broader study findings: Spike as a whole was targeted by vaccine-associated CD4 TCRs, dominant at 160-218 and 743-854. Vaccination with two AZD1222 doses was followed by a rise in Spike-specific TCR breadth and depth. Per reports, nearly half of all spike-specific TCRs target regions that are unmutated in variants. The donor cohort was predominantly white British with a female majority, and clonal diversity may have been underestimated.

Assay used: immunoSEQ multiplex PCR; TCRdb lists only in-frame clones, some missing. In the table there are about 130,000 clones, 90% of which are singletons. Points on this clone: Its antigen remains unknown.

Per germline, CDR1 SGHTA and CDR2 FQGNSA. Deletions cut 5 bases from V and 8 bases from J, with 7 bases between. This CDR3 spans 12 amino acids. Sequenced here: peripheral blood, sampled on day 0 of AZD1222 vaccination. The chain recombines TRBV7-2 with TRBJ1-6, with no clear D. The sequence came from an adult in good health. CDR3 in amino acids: CASSPSHSPLHF. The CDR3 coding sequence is TGTGCCAGCAGCCCCTCCCATTCACCCCTCCACTTT.